The subject of this entry is one T cell receptor (beta chain). These data belong to a study of blood T cell repertoires in COVID-19. Across the study: COVID-19 samples collected from the United States, Italy and Spain covered acute and convalescent phases. T cells, B-cell-depleted T cells, or PBMCs supplied cDNA or gDNA.

Methods used by the authors: Amplifying reference gene primers gave estimates of nucleated cell counts. Profiled with immunoSEQ multiplex PCR; TCRdb holds only in-frame clones, not every one. The V and J calls and clone size are taken from that table; D and trimming were inferred from the DNA. The table records fewer than 400,000 clones, 85% of them present only once. V lost 4 bases, J lost 5 bases, and 6 bases lay in between. This CDR3 has 13 residues. The V gene's germline CDR1 is LGHDT and CDR2 YNNKEL (reference sequence). The sequencing sample was made of peripheral blood. This rearrangement joins TRBV3-1 (or the pseudogene TRBV3-2) to TRBJ1-6, with D maybe TRBD1 (6 bases). The source of this sequence is a woman under 30 with acute or convalescent COVID-19. As DNA, the CDR3 is TGTGCCAGCAGCCGGGACAATAATTCACCCCTCCACTTT. This codes for CASSRDNNSPLHF.